This T cell receptor beta chain emerged from a study of blood T cell repertoires in COVID-19. This CDR3 is 15 amino acids long. The V gene's germline CDR1 is MNHEY and CDR2 SMNVEV (reference sequence). Trimming stripped 5 bases from V and 7 bases from J, with 20 bases between. TCRdb's table, derived via immunoSEQ multiplex PCR, lists solely in-frame clones and lacks some. This repertoire shows 40,000 to 45,000 clones, approximately 90% found once; its top ten account for over 2%. The sample was peripheral blood. The TCR comes from a human donor in a cohort sampled during active COVID-19. This rearrangement joins TRBV27 to TRBJ1-1; D remains ambiguous. The CDR3 bases are TGTGCCAGCAGTAGTAAGCCGGGAGGGTGGAATGAAGCTTTCTTT. Amino acids: CASSSKPGGWNEAFF.